The clone carrying this TCR beta chain was found many times. What it binds is unknown. The sample originates from a study of T cell repertoires in cytomegalovirus infection. Whole-study results and caveats: CMV-specific HLA-C-restricted TCR beta clonotypes dominated the ex vivo response.

J gave up 4 bases and V 4 bases, and 3 bases lay outside the gene matches. There are 14 residues in the CDR3. Germline V CDR1 and CDR2: SGHTA, FQGNSA. TCRdb re-analysed the reads in MiXCR, keeping a single row per CDR3 protein. The sample shows more than 400,000 distinct CDR3 sequences, about 25% of them seen only once. V usage is TRBV7-2 and J usage is TRBJ2-5; 10 bases are a match to TRBD1. The sequence came from a human donor in good health (CMV status not recorded). Some clones in this sample may be carry-over from other donors' samples. The sequenced sample consisted of PBMCs. CDR3 bases: TGTGCCAGCAGCTCCGGGACAGGGGCAGAGACCCAGTACTTC. As protein: CASSSGTGAETQYF.